The rows below give T cell receptor beta chains drawn from one sample of a study of cytomegalovirus exposure and HLA in healthy donors. The table came from immunoSEQ multiplex PCR; TCRdb's copy has only in-frame clones and leaves some out. The sample holds approximately 96,000 clones; under 80% are singletons and the top ten take 1.8%. Sequences were obtained from PBMCs. These receptors were collected from a male donor in good health and CMV-seronegative. The CDR3 runs from the conserved cysteine through the conserved F or W. D genes are given only for firm matches. Clone sizes are given selectively: once, few, many, or a class where the clone is expanded.

TRBV7-9	-	-	TRBJ1-4	CASSLGTIATNEKLFF	TGTGCCAGCAGCTTAGGGACAATAGCAACTAATGAAAAACTGTTTTTT
TRBV5-1	TRBD1	-	TRBJ2-7	CASSLGGQGFYEQYF	TGCGCCAGCAGCTTGGGTGGACAGGGGTTTTACGAGCAGTACTTC
TRBV6-1	-	-	TRBJ2-3	CASSEGLQTSTDTQYF	TGTGCCAGCAGTGAAGGGTTACAAACGAGCACAGATACGCAGTATTTT
TRBV4-1	TRBD1	-	TRBJ2-2	CASSQDPQGARTGELFF	TGCGCCAGCAGCCAAGATCCCCAGGGGGCGCGAACCGGGGAGCTGTTTTTT
TRBV30	TRBD2	-	TRBJ2-3	CAWSLTSGSTDTQYF	TGTGCCTGGAGTCTGACTAGCGGTAGCACAGATACGCAGTATTTT
TRBV10-1	-	-	TRBJ2-7	CASSAPSLEGPPTVEQYF	TGCGCCAGCAGTGCCCCCAGTCTTGAGGGCCCCCCAACCGTGGAGCAGTACTTC
TRBV4-3	TRBD1	-	TRBJ1-1	CASSLRIGGDTEAFF	TGCGCCAGCAGCCTTAGAATAGGGGGCGACACTGAAGCTTTCTTT
TRBV30	TRBD2	few	TRBJ2-7	CAWSSGTSGSKQYF	TGTGCCTGGAGTTCCGGGACTAGCGGGAGCAAGCAGTACTTC
TRBV7-6	TRBD1	once	TRBJ2-2	CASSFGTGKNTGELFF	TGTGCCAGCAGCTTCGGGACAGGGAAGAACACCGGGGAGCTGTTTTTT
TRBV10-3	-	few	TRBJ1-3	CAISESRAAGGNTIYF	TGTGCCATCAGTGAGTCCAGGGCCGCTGGTGGAAACACCATATATTTT
TRBV9	-	-	TRBJ2-3	CASSVVGQVSTDTQYF	TGTGCCAGCAGCGTAGTGGGCCAAGTTAGCACAGATACGCAGTATTTT
TRBV6-6	-	few	TRBJ1-4	CASRRSTGSGEKLFF	TGTGCCAGCAGACGTAGTACAGGGTCGGGCGAAAAACTGTTTTTT
TRBV10-3	-	-	TRBJ2-3	CAISGQNTDTQYF	TGTGCCATCAGCGGACAGAATACAGATACGCAGTATTTT
TRBV7-9	-	-	TRBJ1-1	CASSSRTVLNTEAFF	TGTGCCAGCTCGTCTAGGACAGTCTTGAACACTGAAGCTTTCTTT
TRBV25-1	TRBD2	-	TRBJ2-5	CASSEWAGLAGEETQYF	TGTGCCAGCAGTGAATGGGCCGGACTAGCGGGAGAAGAGACCCAGTACTTC
TRBV30	TRBD2	-	TRBJ2-3	CAWSAMRTSGRGDTQYF	TGTGCCTGGAGTGCCATGAGGACTAGCGGGAGGGGAGATACGCAGTATTTT
TRBV28	-	few	TRBJ2-7	CATLIGQYF	TGTGCCACACTAATCGGGCAGTACTTC
TRBV10-3	-	-	TRBJ1-1	CAISETERAAVNTEAFF	TGTGCCATCAGCGAGACCGAGAGGGCAGCGGTGAACACTGAAGCTTTCTTT
TRBV30	-	-	TRBJ2-6	CAMDNSGANVLTF	TGTGCCATGGACAACTCTGGGGCCAACGTCCTGACTTTC
TRBV5-6	TRBD1	-	TRBJ2-7	CASSHLGTGATYEQYF	TGTGCCAGCAGCCACCTCGGGACAGGTGCAACCTACGAGCAGTACTTC
TRBV9	TRBD1	-	TRBJ1-4	CASSVGGTGEKLFF	TGTGCCAGCAGCGTCGGCGGGACAGGGGAAAAACTGTTTTTT
TRBV9	-	-	TRBJ2-5	CASSVAGAETQYF	TGTGCCAGCAGCGTAGCGGGAGCAGAGACCCAGTACTTC
TRBV13	-	few	TRBJ1-1	CASSLGLSGEAFF	TGTGCCAGCAGCTTAGGCCTGTCGGGTGAGGCTTTCTTT
TRBV10-3	TRBD2	few	TRBJ2-1	CAISESGLAGAEQFF	TGTGCCATCAGTGAGTCAGGCCTAGCGGGAGCTGAGCAGTTCTTC
TRBV5-1	TRBD1	-	TRBJ2-2	CASSPGQLKSNTGELFF	TGCGCCAGCAGTCCGGGACAGTTGAAGTCGAACACCGGGGAGCTGTTTTTT
TRBV27	TRBD1	-	TRBJ2-5	CASSRNGLQGARETQYF	TGTGCCAGCAGCCGGAATGGCCTGCAGGGGGCAAGGGAGACCCAGTACTTC